These T cell receptor beta chains were read from a single sample in a study of read filtering for tumor transcriptome and immune sequencing. TCRdb re-analysed the reads in MiXCR, keeping a single row per CDR3 protein. In the table there are more than 55,000 distinct CDR3 sequences, 15% to 20% of which are singletons. Sample: a population of CD138-negative cells sorted from bone marrow. Every receptor here comes from a donor aged 40 or older with multiple myeloma. Both conserved end residues are part of each CDR3.

CDR3 protein | J gene | V gene | CDR3 length
CASSQGNRDLKYF | TRBJ2-3 | TRBV3-1 | 13
CASSLGASANTGELFF | TRBJ2-2 | TRBV7-8 | 16
CSARRGPSGTEAFF | TRBJ1-1 | TRBV20-1 | 14
CASSFRGMNTEAFF | TRBJ1-1 | TRBV28 | 14
CASSLWRGNTDTQYF | TRBJ2-3 | TRBV5-1 | 15
CASSPHDEQFF | TRBJ2-1 | TRBV28 | 11
CRATSGGTYNEQFF | TRBJ2-1 | TRBV20-1 | 14
CSAATTGGSYEQYF | TRBJ2-7 | TRBV20-1 | 14
CAISERGLAGSSYEQYF | TRBJ2-7 | TRBV10-3 | 17
CASSPPGQPSYEQYF | TRBJ2-7 | TRBV6-5 | 15
CASRRDRGETQYF | TRBJ2-5 | TRBV6-5 | 13
CSARWNEQLF | TRBJ2-1 | TRBV20-1 | 10
CASSQEQYRGQFF | TRBJ2-1 | TRBV14 | 13
CASSQVEGSIQYF | TRBJ2-4 | TRBV4-1 | 13
CASTDATGNYEQYF | TRBJ2-7 | TRBV7-9 | 14
CAISETYYEQYF | TRBJ2-7 | TRBV10-3 | 12
CASSVGNNEQFF | TRBJ2-1 | TRBV9 | 12
CASSRTGGAQYF | TRBJ2-3 | TRBV4-1 | 12
CASSLQQRDEQYF | TRBJ2-7 | TRBV5-4 | 13
CASRPGPDRETQYF | TRBJ2-5 | TRBV6-5 | 14
CASSWGMPSRGEQFF | TRBJ2-1 | TRBV6-1 | 15
CASTPGWGLGNTIYF | TRBJ1-3 | TRBV12-3/TRBV12-4 | 15
CASSQLGAGLDTQYF | TRBJ2-3 | TRBV16 | 15
CASSPGSGNQPQHF | TRBJ1-5 | TRBV5-1 | 14
CASSLESPGQNTGELFF | TRBJ2-2 | TRBV5-1 | 17
CASSLRLNYGYTF | TRBJ1-2 | TRBV5-1 | 13
CATSEKGAYTDTQYF | TRBJ2-3 | TRBV24-1 | 15
CASSLERGIYLEQFF | TRBJ2-1 | TRBV5-1 | 15
CASSQDGGIREAFF | TRBJ1-1 | TRBV7-3 | 14
CAWQEVGEVWQFF | TRBJ2-1 | TRBV30 | 13
CSAGLAGDPTGELFF | TRBJ2-2 | TRBV20-1 | 15